This paragraph reports one T cell receptor beta chain. This clone's antigen is unknown. Per-nucleotide qualities are absent, and no much larger clonotype sits a single base away. The cysteine opens and the phenylalanine closes a CDR3 of 14 amino acids. CDR3 DNA only is kept here, 42 bases in frame from base 1. From V the trimming removes 6 bases and from J it removes 4 bases, while the gene matches leave 4 bases of the junction unaccounted for. CDR1 and CDR2 were assigned from the germline V gene as SGHTA and FQGNSA. The trial excluded patients who had a history of autoimmune disease or were on systemic immunosuppression. Peripheral blood for TCR sequencing was drawn from every dose cohort at baseline, at cycle 4 day 1 and at cycle 7 day 1. Samples came from an open-label, multicenter, first-in-human phase I dose-escalation trial of ivuxolimab. Adults with locally advanced or metastatic head and neck squamous cell, hepatocellular, melanoma or renal cell carcinoma were enrolled in the trial. CD4+ and CD8+ T cells were sorted separately from peripheral blood before TCR sequencing.

These data belong to a study of OX40 agonist ivuxolimab in advanced cancers. In the study overall: The costimulatory receptor OX40 (CD134) was targeted by ivuxolimab, a fully human IgG2 agonistic monoclonal antibody. Prior anti-PD-1, anti-PD-L1 or anti-CTLA-4 therapy was permitted, and checkpoint inhibitors had been received by roughly two fifths of dose-escalation patients. In the dose-escalation cohort, more than 75% of patients were male, and the mean age was approximately 60 years, with a range of roughly 23 to 85. Intravenous ivuxolimab was administered to patients every 2 weeks at six dose levels: 0.01, 0.1, 0.3, 1.5, 3 and 10 mg/kg. The paper describes the monotherapy dose-escalation part (N ≈ 52 patients) of the phase I trial of ivuxolimab. Among the roughly 54 dose-escalation patients, approximately 20 had hepatocellular carcinoma, around 15 melanoma, 9 renal cell carcinoma and 9 head and neck cancer. Partial responses occurred in three dose-escalation patients, of whom one had hepatocellular carcinoma and two had cutaneous melanoma. Peripheral TCRbeta sequencing aimed to test whether ivuxolimab altered TCR sequence diversity and caused clonal T-cell expansion. Overall results and qualifications from the work: In the 0.1-3.0 mg/kg groups, partial responders had among the lowest normalized peripheral clonal expansion, particularly in CD8+ T cells. Low levels of normalized T-cell clonal expansion were also seen in some patients who did not respond. At doses of 0.1 to 3.0 mg/kg, clonal expansion of both CD4+ and CD8+ T cells in blood was seen between baseline and week 6. After ivuxolimab, more expanded clones were found on average in CD8+ T cells than in CD4+ T cells. Which antigens the clonally expanded peripheral T cells were specific for was not determined.

For sequencing of the TCRbeta CDR3 region, genomic DNA was extracted from the sorted cells. TCRbeta CDR3 regions were sequenced using the immunoSEQ Assay. TCRdb re-hosts the immuneACCESS table, in-frame sequences only. Its copies lack some clones; in the studies checked, an unresolved V gene accounts for under half of them, and the cause for the rest is not known. This sample has 4,500 to 7,000 clones in its table, and 70% to 75% of those were observed once. Jointly, the top ten make up around two thirds of the sample. The clonotype originates from an adult with an advanced solid tumor such as melanoma, head and neck, liver or kidney cancer. The receptor chain draws on TRBV7-2 and TRBJ2-7, and 12 bases in between align with TRBD2. The sample here was CD4+ or CD8+ T cells sorted from blood, taken in a trial of the OX40 agonist ivuxolimab. The CDR3 protein is CASSRTSGVYEQYF. The bases are TGTGCCAGCAGTCGGACTAGCGGGGTTTACGAGCAGTACTTC.